The entry below describes one T cell receptor beta chain. Antigen: not known. The data were obtained in a study of cytomegalovirus exposure and HLA in healthy donors. Trimming took 1 base from V and 4 from J, leaving 14 bases between them. The CDR3 loop spans 15 amino acids. The germline V gene encodes CDR1 SGHKS and CDR2 YYEKEE (reference sequence). PCR amplification relied on 60 Vbeta primers (plus 13 Jbeta primers). Measured with immunoSEQ multiplex PCR; TCRdb has only the in-frame clones, and not every one. The sample records some 110,000 clones, 60% to 85% being singletons. Study-level results: Presence/absence analyses supposed approximately even sequencing depth among donors.

Those who donated were healthy bone marrow donors. Unrecorded immune exposures were likely, despite nominal health at sampling. The sequenced sample was PBMCs. V and J are TRBV5-5 and TRBJ1-2; D uncertain. This sequence originates from a man in his forties or fifties in good health and CMV-seronegative. The CDR3 is CASSLSDARLYGYTF. CDR3 DNA sequence: TGTGCCAGCAGCTTGAGTGATGCGCGGCTCTATGGCTACACCTTC.